Below, 18 T cell receptor beta chains from the same sample are listed, as sequenced in a study of a mutant IDH1 vaccine in newly diagnosed glioma. What these receptors recognize is not known. The protocol was immunoSEQ multiplex PCR, while the TCRdb copy is restricted to in-frame clones and leaves out a portion. This table has approximately 64,000 clones, roughly 80% appearing once. The time point here: week 11, during vaccination. The investigators gave 300 ug of mutant IDH1 20-mer peptide in each vaccine dose, together with topical imiquimod. Sequenced here: PBMCs, sampled from a glioma patient whose treatment included an IDH1 peptide vaccine. Receptors were obtained from a woman aged 45-59 years with glioma.

This chain joins TRBV30 and TRBJ1-1; D unclear. There are 11 residues in the CDR3. Trimming took off 7 bases at V and 3 bases at J, with 9 bases between the two ends. The germline V gene has CDR1 GTSNPN and CDR2 SVGIG (reference sequence). CDR3 bases: TGTGCCTCCCGTAGCTACACTGAAGCTTTCTTT. Translated, it gives CASRSYTEAFF.

V and J are TRBV9 and TRBJ2-2, with 14 nucleotides matching TRBD2. The CDR3 runs 17 residues. Germline values: CDR1 SGDLS, CDR2 YYNGEE. Losses at the gene ends were 2 bases for V and 1 base for J; bases not matched to a gene: 1. CDR3 loop: CASSVGLAGGNTGELFF. The CDR3 DNA sequence: TGTGCCAGCAGCGTCGGACTAGCGGGGGGGAACACCGGGGAGCTGTTTTTT.

This chain connects TRBV12-5 to TRBJ2-3; 8 nucleotides agree with TRBD1. Germline CDR1 LGHNT, CDR2 FRNRAP. The CDR3 is 16 amino acids. The junction had 12 bases not matched to a gene; V was cut back by 4 bases and J by 6 bases. As DNA, the CDR3 is TGTGCTAGTGGTTCGGGTCGGACAGGGATAGCGGATACGCAGTATTTT. Translation: CASGSGRTGIADTQYF.

The chain joins TRBV5-1 to TRBJ2-7; D may be TRBD1 (5 bases). Germline values: CDR1 SGHRS, CDR2 YFSETQ. Between the trimmed V and J ends, which lost 2 bases and 2 bases, there was a span of 8 bases. This CDR3 has 13 residues. CDR3 in DNA: TGCGCCAGCAGCTTTGGGGCGGCCTACGAGCAGTACTTC. Encoded protein: CASSFGAAYEQYF.

This rearrangement joins TRBV2 to TRBJ2-3; either TRBD1 or TRBD2 may fit D (5 bases each). The germline gives CDR1 SNHLY, CDR2 FYNNEI. CDR3 length: 14 residues. The V end was cut by 4 bases, the J end by 1 base, with 9 bases between. CDR3 in DNA: TGTGCCAGCAGTGCAGGGAGAGGCACAGATACGCAGTATTTT. Protein sequence: CASSAGRGTDTQYF.

The chain employs TRBV6-1 and TRBJ1-1; D perhaps matches TRBD1 (6 bases). This CDR3 has 14 amino acids. V was pared by 4 bases and J by 0 bases, with 9 bases between. Germline lookup yields CDR1 MNHNS and CDR2 SASEGT. The CDR3 DNA follows: TGTGCCAGCAGTGTCGGACAGATGAACACTGAAGCTTTCTTT. This translates into CASSVGQMNTEAFF.

The rearrangement uses TRBV18 and TRBJ1-1; no clear D. Germline-derived CDR1 and CDR2 are KGHSH and LQKENI. This CDR3 has 12 amino acids. The V gene lost 6 bases and the J gene lost 5 bases, with 10 bases spanning the gap. CDR3 sequence: CASSLGDTEAFF. The CDR3 DNA sequence: TGTGCCAGCTCCCTCGGGGATACTGAAGCTTTCTTT.

The genes are TRBV19 and TRBJ2-4; 9 bases fit TRBD1. V lost 5 bases, J lost 0 bases, and 11 bases stayed unmatched. The germline V gene encodes CDR1 LNHDA and CDR2 SQIVND (reference sequence). There are 18 residues in the CDR3. The CDR3 loop reads CASSGTDRGTIAKNIQYF. The CDR3 DNA sequence: TGTGCCAGTAGTGGGACCGACAGGGGGACGATAGCCAAAAACATTCAGTACTTC.

The rearrangement joins TRBV5-3 to TRBJ2-7, with 8 bases fitting TRBD2. TRBV5-3 is noted as an ORF with a role that remains uncertain. CDR3 size: 14 residues. V lost 7 bases to trimming and J lost 0 bases; unmatched junction nucleotides: 6. The CDR3 sequence is CARWERGPSYEQYF. The CDR3 DNA is TGTGCCAGATGGGAGCGGGGGCCCTCCTACGAGCAGTACTTC.

This chain connects TRBV16 to TRBJ1-1, with TRBD1 as a possible D gene (5 bases). This CDR3 has 12 amino acids. V lost 3 bases to trimming and J lost 8 bases, with 10 bases between them. Germline CDR1 KGHSY, CDR2 FQNENV. DNA for the CDR3: TGTGCCAGCAGCCACGGGGGGACCGAAGCTTTCTTT. Its protein is CASSHGGTEAFF.

The chain employs TRBV27 and TRBJ2-7, with 11 bases identical to TRBD1. Germline V gene sequence: CDR1 MNHEY, CDR2 SMNVEV (reference sequence). With 0 bases clipped from V and 5 bases from J, the junction kept 3 bases outside the gene matches. The CDR3 is made up of 15 amino acids. CDR3 region: CASSLSGQGADEQYF. The CDR3 region has the DNA TGTGCCAGCAGTTTATCCGGACAGGGGGCCGACGAGCAGTACTTC.

The genes are TRBV4-2 and TRBJ2-7; unclear D gene. The CDR3 totals 13 residues. Trimming removed 0 bases at V and 3 bases at J, with 6 bases between. Germline values: CDR1 LGHNA, CDR2 YNFKEQ. The CDR3 spells CASSQDYSYEQYF. As DNA, the CDR3 is TGTGCCAGCAGCCAAGACTACAGCTACGAGCAGTACTTC.

The J gene is TRBJ1-1, the V gene TRBV6-1, with D possibly TRBD1 on 6 matching bases. Germline CDR1 is MNHNS and CDR2 is SASEGT. This CDR3 contains 13 residues. V lost 4 bases and J 5 bases, leaving 11 bases between the germline ends. The CDR3 region is CASSVKGGTEAFF. Here the CDR3 DNA reads TGTGCCAGCAGTGTAAAGGGGGGGACTGAAGCTTTCTTT.

The genes are TRBV6-5 and TRBJ2-5, with 11 bases matching TRBD1. Germline V gene sequence: CDR1 MNHEY, CDR2 SVGAGI. The CDR3 spans 15 residues. V gave up 6 bases and J gave up 1 base; unmatched junction bases: 4. In DNA, the CDR3 is TGTGCCAGCAGGGAGGGGACAGGGGGCCAAGAGACCCAGTACTTC. It is translated as CASREGTGGQETQYF.

J is TRBJ2-3 and V is TRBV27; D might be TRBD1 or TRBD2, each matching 5 bases. V lost 5 bases to trimming and J lost 2 bases, with 11 bases between them. This CDR3 contains 14 residues. Germline CDR1 MNHEY, CDR2 SMNVEV (reference sequence). The CDR3 protein is CASSTGGNTDTQYF. In DNA form, the CDR3 reads TGTGCCAGCAGTACTGGGGGAAACACAGATACGCAGTATTTT.

The chain combines TRBV15 with TRBJ1-2; no clear D. Germline CDR1 LNHNV, CDR2 YYDKDF (reference sequence). Trimming pared 0 bases from V and 1 base from J, leaving 6 bases between. The CDR3 loop spans 14 amino acids. CDR3 nucleotides: TGTGCCACCAGCAGAGACGTCCGTAACTATGGCTACACCTTC. Translation gives CATSRDVRNYGYTF.

To note about this clone: Different DNA sequences within this sample yield the same CDR3. V usage is TRBV5-1 and J usage is TRBJ1-1, with D perhaps TRBD1 (6 bases). The CDR3 is 13 residues long. The V and J ends lost 4 bases and 6 bases respectively, with 13 bases between them. Germline V gene sequence: CDR1 SGHRS, CDR2 YFSETQ. The CDR3 coding sequence is TGCGCCAGCAGCCTTGGGGGGGGCGCTGAAGCTTTCTTT. It is translated as CASSLGGGAEAFF. Full variable domain (remainder filled in from reference TRBV5-1 and TRBJ1-1): KAGVTQTPRYLIKTRGQQVTLSCSPISGHRSVSWYQQTPGQGLQFLFEYFSETQRNKGNFPGRFSGRQFSNSRSEMNVSTLELGDSALYLCASSLGGGAEAFFGQGTRLTVV.

The V call is TRBV19, the J call TRBJ2-7; 8 bases agree with TRBD1. J was trimmed by 7 bases and V by 5 bases; bases with no gene match: 13. This CDR3 contains 15 residues. Germline-derived CDR1 and CDR2 are LNHDA and SQIVND (reference sequence). CDR3 sequence reads: CASSSRQGPRGEQYF. The CDR3 region has the DNA TGTGCCAGTAGTTCAAGACAGGGGCCTAGGGGGGAGCAGTACTTC.